This section outlines one T cell receptor beta chain sequence together with its context. Its antigen is unidentified. The data belong to a study of response to subunit inactivated influenza vaccine. Study-wide findings and caveats: Authors suggested each seasonal flu vaccination may recruit only limited numbers of new T cells.

Germline loops: CDR1 SGHAT, CDR2 FQDESV (reference sequence). Deletions cut 3 bases from V and 2 bases from J, with 20 bases between. This CDR3 region has 18 residues. From the RT-PCR reads, TCRdb called clonotypes with MiXCR, one entry per CDR3 protein. Here the sample spans approximately 530,000 distinct CDR3 sequences, 10% to 15% being singletons. This sequence was found in a man aged 50 to 60 who received an inactivated influenza vaccine. This sequence joins TRBV11-1 and TRBJ2-1; a possible D gene is TRBD2 (5 bases). This specimen consisted of PBMCs from blood, obtained 40 to 50 days after vaccination. The CDR3 bases are TGTGCCAGCAGCTTTCGGCTTCTGCCCGGGATCCCCTACAATGAGCAGTTCTTC. Residues: CASSFRLLPGIPYNEQFF.